The T cell receptor (beta chain) under discussion was sequenced for a study of blood T cell repertoires in COVID-19. Data came from immunoSEQ multiplex PCR; TCRdb stores just in-frame clones and leaves some out. Among roughly 210,000 clones listed, approximately 90% were seen once. The CDR3 is 15 residues long. V lost 0 bases and J lost 10; bases outside the gene matches: 6. Germline lookup yields CDR1 SGHNT and CDR2 YYREEE (reference sequence). The chain is built from TRBV5-4 and TRBJ2-1, with 11 bases lining up with TRBD2. The material sequenced was peripheral blood. The TCR sequence derives from a man between 65 and 85 years old with acute or convalescent COVID-19. This chain's CDR3 is CASSLVAGGREEQFF. In DNA, the CDR3 is TGTGCCAGCAGCTTGGTAGCGGGAGGGAGGGAGGAGCAGTTCTTC. The full variable domain, with the rest looked up from reference TRBV5-4 and TRBJ2-1, is ETGVTQSPTHLIKTRGQQVTLRCSSQSGHNTVSWYQQALGQGPQFIFQYYREEENGRGNFPPRFSGLQFPNYSSELNVNALELDDSALYLCASSLVAGGREEQFFGPGTRLTVL.